The 31 T cell receptor beta chains below were found in one sample sequenced in a study of identical twins. TCRdb called the 5' RACE reads again in MiXCR, with one record for every CDR3 protein. The table shows over 600,000 distinct CDR3 sequences, with about 20% occurring only once. A further study also used this sample, focusing on T cells expressing NK-cell markers.

Sequencing was performed on PBMCs. These receptors all stem from a woman under 30 in good health.

This clonotype showed up just a few times. The rearrangement links TRBV12-3 or TRBV12-4 to TRBJ2-5; D may be TRBD2 (6 bases). This CDR3 spans 16 amino acids. Between the trimmed V and J ends, which lost 2 bases and 0 bases, there was a span of 13 bases. The chain's CDR3 is CASSLRAGGDQETQYF. In DNA form, the CDR3 reads TGTGCCAGCAGTTTACGGGCAGGAGGGGACCAAGAGACCCAGTACTTC.

This clonotype was observed many times. The CDR3 protein is CASSLGQYNEKLFF. The CDR3 nucleotides read TGCGCCAGCAGCCTGGGACAGTATAATGAAAAACTGTTTTTT. The rearrangement links TRBV5-1 to TRBJ1-4; 7 bases match TRBD1. V gave up 4 bases and J gave up 4 bases; unmatched junction bases: 4. In germline, CDR1 is SGHRS, CDR2 YFSETQ. This CDR3 region has 14 residues.

This clonotype was counted only a few times. This rearrangement joins TRBV20-1 to TRBJ2-1; the D gene is possibly TRBD1 (6 bases). Between the trimmed V and J ends, which lost 3 bases and 3 bases, there was a span of 12 bases. CDR1 is DFQATT and CDR2 is SNEGSKA in the germline V gene (reference sequence). There are 14 residues in the CDR3. CDR3 sequence (DNA): TGCAGTGCTAGCATACGACAGGACTACAATGAGCAGTTCTTC. Protein product: CSASIRQDYNEQFF.

In its sample, this clonotype was seen a few times. The DNA for the CDR3 is TGCGCCAGCAGCCGGACTAGAGTATCCACAGATACGCAGTATTTT. This encodes CASSRTRVSTDTQYF. The V gene is TRBV4-3, the J gene TRBJ2-3; 7 nucleotides match TRBD2. The length of the CDR3 is 15 residues. Germline loops: CDR1 LGHNA, CDR2 YSLEER. V was pared by 4 bases and J by 2 bases, with 6 bases of the junction left unmatched.

This clonotype was counted ten times or more. The chain joins TRBV29-1 to TRBJ2-5; 10 bases line up with TRBD2. Germline V gives CDR1 SQVTM, CDR2 ANQGSEA. The V segment lost 6 bases and the J segment 8 bases; nucleotides outside the gene matches: 12. The CDR3 runs 14 residues. In DNA form, the CDR3 reads TGCAGCGTCGAGCGGGGGGGGGCCTTCGGAACCCAGTACTTC. Residues: CSVERGGAFGTQYF. Full variable domain (remainder filled in from reference TRBV29-1 and TRBJ2-5): SAVISQKPSRDICQRGTSLTIQCQVDSQVTMMFWYRQQPGQSLTLIATANQGSEATYESGFVIDKFPISRPNLTFSTLTVSNMSPEDSSIYLCSVERGGAFGTQYFGPGTRLLVL.

The chain carries TRBV27 and TRBJ1-1; D remains unclear. This CDR3 is 16 amino acids long. V lost 3 bases and J 3 bases, leaving 17 bases between the germline ends. Germline lookup yields CDR1 MNHEY and CDR2 SMNVEV (reference sequence). The CDR3 nucleotides are TGTGCCAGCAGTTTTAGCGGGTCACCCCCTTACACTGAAGCTTTCTTT. It is translated as CASSFSGSPPYTEAFF.

This clonotype was counted between two and nine times. The CDR3 region is CASSRISGTTDTQYF. CDR3 sequence (DNA): TGCGCCAGCAGCCGAATCAGCGGTACCACAGATACGCAGTATTTT. The gene calls are TRBV4-3 and TRBJ2-3; maybe TRBD2 (5 bases). The CDR3 has 15 amino acids. Looked up from germline, CDR1 is LGHNA and CDR2 is YSLEER. V lost 4 bases to trimming and J lost 2 bases, with 13 bases between them.

This chain uses TRBV6-1 with TRBJ2-2; TRBD2 matches 9 bases. The trim removed 4 bases at V and 7 bases at J, leaving 7 bases unmatched. The CDR3 spans 15 residues. Germline-derived CDR1 and CDR2 are MNHNS and SASEGT. The CDR3 spells CASSGSGGRVGELFF. The CDR3 DNA follows: TGTGCCAGCAGTGGTAGCGGGGGAAGGGTCGGGGAGCTGTTTTTT.

The chain employs TRBV9 and TRBJ2-5, with TRBD2 matching over 7 bases. V was clipped by 4 bases and J by 4 bases; unmatched bases: 10. This CDR3 contains 15 residues. CDR1 is SGDLS and CDR2 is YYNGEE in the germline V gene. DNA for the CDR3: TGTGCCAGCAGCACAGGCGTAATAGCGGGAGAGACCCAGTACTTC. Translation gives CASSTGVIAGETQYF.

This clonotype has just one count. The rearrangement links TRBV4-3 to TRBJ2-3, with 9 nucleotides matching TRBD2. The J segment lost 0 bases and the V segment lost 3 bases, leaving 7 bases of the junction unmatched. CDR3 length: 17 amino acids. Looked up from germline, CDR1 is LGHNA and CDR2 is YSLEER. Here the CDR3 reads CASSQLSGSGSTDTQYF. In DNA, the CDR3 is TGCGCCAGCAGCCAGCTTAGCGGGAGTGGGAGCACAGATACGCAGTATTTT.

This chain connects TRBV24-1 to TRBJ2-7; no clear D gene. This CDR3 is 15 amino acids long. V shed 5 bases and J shed 2 bases, with 15 bases lying between them. CDR1 is KGHDR and CDR2 is SFDVKD in the germline V gene. CDR3 loop: CATSGSVRVAYEQYF. Written as DNA, the CDR3 is TGTGCCACCAGTGGTTCGGTAAGGGTCGCCTACGAGCAGTACTTC.

The genes are TRBV20-1 and TRBJ2-1; possibly TRBD2 for D (6 bases). Germline lookup yields CDR1 DFQATT and CDR2 SNEGSKA (reference sequence). V lost 3 bases, J lost 8 bases, and 17 bases lay in between. This CDR3 region has 14 residues. As DNA, the CDR3 is TGCAGTGCTAGCGGGGGAGTCCCCGGGGATGAGCAGTTCTTC. The encoded protein is CSASGGVPGDEQFF.

This clonotype has more than one count but fewer than ten. The rearrangement uses TRBV5-1 and TRBJ2-7; D is unresolved. There are 17 residues in the CDR3. The ends were cut back, 7 bases at V and 1 base at J, with 24 bases in the middle. Per germline, CDR1 SGHRS and CDR2 YFSETQ. DNA for the CDR3: TGCGCCAGCGCTCCCGCGACTCAGAGGATTTCGTCCTACGAGCAGTACTTC. The encoded protein is CASAPATQRISSYEQYF.

This clonotype was seen ten or more times. This chain uses TRBV4-2 with TRBJ2-4, with D possibly TRBD1 on 7 matching bases. V was pared by 3 bases and J by 3 bases, with 15 bases between. CDR3 length: 16 residues. Germline values: CDR1 LGHNA, CDR2 YNFKEQ. DNA of the CDR3: TGTGCCAGCAGCCATCAGGGGGGCGAGGGCAAAAACATTCAGTACTTC. As protein: CASSHQGGEGKNIQYF.

This chain uses TRBV5-1 with TRBJ2-1; tentatively, D is TRBD2 (6 bases). The germline V and J ends were trimmed by 3 bases and 12 bases, with 16 bases remaining between them. The CDR3 consists of 13 residues. Germline V CDR1 and CDR2: SGHRS, YFSETQ. CDR3 nucleotides: TGCGCCAGCAGCTCCCGGGACTCAACGAGGCAGTTCTTC. This sequence encodes CASSSRDSTRQFF.

The chain joins TRBV7-9 to TRBJ2-3, with D unclear. CDR1 and CDR2 from the germline V gene are SEHNR and FQNEAQ (reference sequence). The CDR3 contains 16 residues. The V end was cut by 7 bases, the J end by 2 bases, with 19 bases between. Written as DNA, the CDR3 is TGTGCCAGCATGAGTCGGGCTGGGGAATTCACAGATACGCAGTATTTT. It encodes CASMSRAGEFTDTQYF.

This clonotype showed up just a few times. The CDR3 DNA follows: TGTGCCAGCAGTCCGGGGGGGGTCTACGAGCAGTACTTC. It is translated as CASSPGGVYEQYF. The chain links TRBV12-3 or TRBV12-4 to TRBJ2-7; TRBD2 aligns across 8 bases. The CDR3 is 13 residues long. The ends lost 5 bases at V and 3 bases at J; junction bases unmatched: 3.

The chain's CDR3 is CASSPRAVETGGSSQYF. CDR3 in DNA: TGTGCCAGCTCGCCTCGCGCCGTGGAGACAGGGGGGAGTTCCCAGTACTTC. This chain connects TRBV18 to TRBJ2-5, with 9 bases identical to TRBD1. J was trimmed by 9 bases and V by 6 bases; bases with no gene match: 20. The CDR3 runs 17 residues. Germline loops: CDR1 KGHSH, CDR2 LQKENI. Based on the CDR3 plus reference TRBV18 and TRBJ2-5, the full variable domain is NAGVMQNPRHLVRRRGQEARLRCSPMKGHSHVYWYRQLPEEGLKFMVYLQKENIIDESGMPKERFSAEFPKEGPSILRIQQVVRGDSAAYFCASSPRAVETGGSSQYFGPGTRLLVL.

This chain connects TRBV20-1 to TRBJ2-5; no clear D. Trimming took 3 bases from V and 0 from J, leaving 8 bases between them. There are 13 residues in the CDR3. The V gene's germline CDR1 is DFQATT and CDR2 SNEGSKA (reference sequence). The DNA for the CDR3 is TGCAGTGCTAGTAAGGAGTACCAAGAGACCCAGTACTTC. Protein product: CSASKEYQETQYF.

This clonotype was counted at least ten times. The chain joins TRBV12-3 or TRBV12-4 to TRBJ2-1, with D uncertain. This CDR3 contains 12 residues. The V gene lost 1 base and the J gene lost 9 bases, with 7 bases spanning the gap. CDR3 in amino acids: CASSLVGSEQFF. CDR3 nucleotides: TGTGCCAGCAGTTTAGTAGGTAGTGAGCAGTTCTTC.

This chain connects TRBV19 to TRBJ2-1, with 7 bases matching TRBD1. CDR1 is LNHDA and CDR2 is SQIVND in the germline V gene (reference sequence). The CDR3 length is 15 residues. J was trimmed by 3 bases and V by 11 bases; bases with no gene match: 13. The CDR3 DNA sequence: TGTGCCTCAAACCACAGGGGATTCGGCTACAATGAGCAGTTCTTC. It is translated as CASNHRGFGYNEQFF.

In this sample, this clonotype turned up a few times. V is TRBV20-1 and J is TRBJ1-6, with D perhaps matching TRBD1 (5 bases). CDR3 length: 13 residues. V dropped 3 bases and J dropped 5 bases, with 8 bases sitting between them. The germline gives CDR1 DFQATT, CDR2 SNEGSKA (reference sequence). CDR3 nucleotide sequence: TGCAGTGCTAGGGGACCGAATAATTCACCCCTCCACTTT. Amino acid sequence: CSARGPNNSPLHF.

The V gene is TRBV29-1, the J gene TRBJ2-1; D gene uncertain. The V end was cut by 6 bases, the J end by 6 bases, with 9 bases between. The CDR3 loop spans 11 amino acids. Germline assignment: CDR1 SQVTM and CDR2 ANQGSEA. CDR3 DNA: TGCAGCGTGGAAAGGATCAATGAGCAGTTCTTC. This gives the protein CSVERINEQFF.

V is TRBV9 and J is TRBJ1-1; 8 nucleotides line up with TRBD1. The CDR3 totals 14 residues. J gave up 5 bases and V 4 bases, and 7 bases lay outside the gene matches. CDR1 SGDLS and CDR2 YYNGEE come from the germline V gene. CDR3 in DNA: TGTGCCAGCAGCCCGACAGGGGAATGGACTGAAGCTTTCTTT. Translated: CASSPTGEWTEAFF. Full variable domain (missing parts from reference TRBV9 and TRBJ1-1): DSGVTQTPKHLITATGQRVTLRCSPRSGDLSVYWYQQSLDQGLQFLIQYYNGEERAKGNILERFSAQQFPDLHSELNLSSLELGDSALYFCASSPTGEWTEAFFGQGTRLTVV.

The chain joins TRBV12-3 or TRBV12-4 to TRBJ2-1; possible D gene TRBD1, 6 bases. V was cut by 4 bases and J by 9 bases, with 10 bases left in between. The CDR3 has 12 amino acids. This CDR3 is CASSSGQPEQFF. The CDR3 DNA follows: TGTGCCAGCAGTTCAGGACAGCCTGAGCAGTTCTTC.

This clonotype was counted many times. This chain uses TRBV12-3 or TRBV12-4 with TRBJ2-2; TRBD2 aligns across 8 bases. This CDR3 has 19 amino acids. After removal of 3 bases from V and 5 bases from J, the junction contained 17 bases not matched to a gene. This CDR3 reads CASSFTNYWAGGYTGELFF. CDR3 coding DNA: TGTGCCAGCAGTTTCACCAACTACTGGGCGGGGGGTTATACCGGGGAGCTGTTTTTT.

This clonotype was counted many times. CDR3 DNA: TGTGCCAGCACCGGTGGGGCCAACGTCCTGACTTTC. This gives the protein CASTGGANVLTF. This chain joins TRBV12-3 or TRBV12-4 and TRBJ2-6; D not certain. The CDR3 contains 12 residues. Trimming cost V 7 bases and J 3 bases, with 4 bases left between them.

At least ten counts were recorded for this clonotype. The chain joins TRBV20-1 to TRBJ1-2; no firm D call. Trimming cost V 4 bases and J 4 bases, with 10 bases left between them. CDR1 and CDR2 (germline): DFQATT, SNEGSKA (reference sequence). CDR3 length: 12 residues. In nucleotides, the CDR3 is TGCAGTGCTACCCAGCCCCCCTATGGCTACACCTTC. This gives the protein CSATQPPYGYTF.

The sample holds a few counts of this clonotype. The chain combines TRBV6-5 with TRBJ2-7, with D uncertain. CDR3 length: 14 amino acids. CDR1 and CDR2 from the germline V gene are MNHEY and SVGAGI. Between the trimmed V and J ends, which lost 2 bases and 1 base, there was a span of 9 bases. The DNA for the CDR3 is TGTGCCAGCAGTTACCTCCCGGGTTCCTACGAGCAGTACTTC. Residues: CASSYLPGSYEQYF.

Concerning this clonotype: This may stem from a read error, because a much larger clone lies one nucleotide away. J is TRBJ2-1 and V is TRBV11-2; D is unclear. This CDR3 is 12 amino acids long. Germline CDR1 is SGHAT and CDR2 is FQNNGV. V gave up 4 bases and J gave up 7 bases, with 8 bases separating them. The CDR3 here is CASSSIGNEQFF. CDR3 nucleotides: TGTGCCAGCAGCTCGATAGGGAATGAGCAGTTCTTC. The entire variable domain, with the rest obtained from reference TRBV11-2 and TRBJ2-1, is as follows: EAGVAQSPRYKIIEKRQSVAFWCNPISGHATLYWYQQILGQGPKLLIQFQNNGVVDDSQLPKDRFSAERLKGVDSTLKIQPAKLEDSAVYLCASSSIGNEQFFGPGTRLTVL.

This clonotype appeared a few times. This chain links TRBV7-6 with TRBJ2-7, with D possibly TRBD1 on 5 matching bases. The CDR3 has 13 amino acids. V lost 5 bases, J lost 3 bases, and 11 bases lay in between. The germline V gene has CDR1 SGHVS and CDR2 FNYEAQ. The CDR3, as DNA: TGTGCCAGCAGCCCACGGACATTCTACGAGCAGTACTTC. It translates to CASSPRTFYEQYF.